This T cell receptor (beta chain) was sequenced for a study of blood T cell repertoires in COVID-19. CDR3 length: 13 residues. Looked up from germline, CDR1 is LNHDA and CDR2 is SQIVND (reference sequence). J lost 2 bases, V lost 8 bases, and 5 bases had no gene match. Sequencing was performed with immunoSEQ multiplex PCR; in TCRdb, only in-frame clones are kept and a portion is missing. This sample yields 200,000 to 250,000 clones, of which roughly 84% are seen a single time; approximately 13% belongs to the top ten. This sequence was found in a human donor in a cohort sampled during active COVID-19. The sequenced sample consisted of peripheral blood. This chain joins TRBV19 and TRBJ2-5; 7 bases line up with TRBD2. CDR3 bases: TGTGCCAGTGCCCGGGGGGAACAAGAGACCCAGTACTTC. Encoded protein: CASARGEQETQYF. Full variable domain (outside the CDR3, taken from reference TRBV19 and TRBJ2-5): DGGITQSPKYLFRKEGQNVTLSCEQNLNHDAMYWYRQDPGQGLRLIYYSQIVNDFQKGDIAEGYSVSREKKESFPLTVTSAQKNPTAFYLCASARGEQETQYFGPGTRLLVL.